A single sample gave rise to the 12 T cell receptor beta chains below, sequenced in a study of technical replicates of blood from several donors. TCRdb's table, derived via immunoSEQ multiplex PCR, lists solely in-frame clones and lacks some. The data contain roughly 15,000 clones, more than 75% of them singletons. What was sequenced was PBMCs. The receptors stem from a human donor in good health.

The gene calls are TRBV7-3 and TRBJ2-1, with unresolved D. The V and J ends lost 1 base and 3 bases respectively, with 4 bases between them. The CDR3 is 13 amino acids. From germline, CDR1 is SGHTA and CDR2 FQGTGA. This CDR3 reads CASSLNGYNEQFF. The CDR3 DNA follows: TGTGCCAGCAGCTTAAACGGCTACAATGAGCAGTTCTTC.

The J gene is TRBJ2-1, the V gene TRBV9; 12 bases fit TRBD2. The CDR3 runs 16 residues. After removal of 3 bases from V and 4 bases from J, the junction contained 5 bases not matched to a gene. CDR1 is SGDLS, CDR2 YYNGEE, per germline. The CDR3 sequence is CASSDQLAGGYNEQFF. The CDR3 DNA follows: TGTGCCAGCAGCGACCAACTAGCGGGAGGTTACAATGAGCAGTTCTTC.

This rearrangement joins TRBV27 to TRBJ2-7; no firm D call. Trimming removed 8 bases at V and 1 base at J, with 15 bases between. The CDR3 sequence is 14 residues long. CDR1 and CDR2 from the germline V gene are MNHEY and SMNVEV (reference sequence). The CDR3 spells CASAQVPRSYEQYF. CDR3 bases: TGTGCCAGCGCTCAGGTGCCCCGATCCTACGAGCAGTACTTC.

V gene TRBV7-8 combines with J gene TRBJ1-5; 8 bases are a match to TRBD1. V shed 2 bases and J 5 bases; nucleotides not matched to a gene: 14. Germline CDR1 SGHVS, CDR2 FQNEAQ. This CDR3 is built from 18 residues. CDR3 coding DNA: TGTGCCAGCAGCTTATTGGGCAGGGGGCGAGGGGCTGATCAGCCCCAGCATTTT. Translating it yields CASSLLGRGRGADQPQHF.

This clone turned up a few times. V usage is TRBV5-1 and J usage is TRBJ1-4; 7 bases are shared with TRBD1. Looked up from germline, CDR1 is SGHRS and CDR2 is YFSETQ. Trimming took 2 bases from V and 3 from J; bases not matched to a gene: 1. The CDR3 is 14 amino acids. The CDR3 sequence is CASSFQGANEKLFF. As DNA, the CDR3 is TGCGCCAGCAGCTTCCAGGGGGCTAATGAAAAACTGTTTTTT.

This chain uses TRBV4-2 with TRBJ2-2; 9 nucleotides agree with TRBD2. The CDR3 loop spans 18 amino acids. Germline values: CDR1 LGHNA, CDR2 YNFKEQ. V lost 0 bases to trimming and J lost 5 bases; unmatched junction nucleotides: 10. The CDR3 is CASSQEVGGRAGTGELFF. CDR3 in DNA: TGTGCCAGCAGCCAAGAAGTCGGCGGGAGGGCCGGGACCGGGGAGCTGTTTTTT.

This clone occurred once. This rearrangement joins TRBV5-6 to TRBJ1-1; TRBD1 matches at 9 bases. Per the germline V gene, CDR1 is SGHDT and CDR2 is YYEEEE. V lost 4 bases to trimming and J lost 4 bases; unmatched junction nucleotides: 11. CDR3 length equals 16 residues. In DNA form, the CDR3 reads TGTGCCAGCAGCCCAGGAGCGGGACAGGGTTTCACTGAAGCTTTCTTT. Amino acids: CASSPGAGQGFTEAFF.

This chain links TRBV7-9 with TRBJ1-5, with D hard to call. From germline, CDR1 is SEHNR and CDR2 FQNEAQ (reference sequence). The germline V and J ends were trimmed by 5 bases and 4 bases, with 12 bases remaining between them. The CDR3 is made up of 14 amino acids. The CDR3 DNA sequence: TGTGCCAGCAGCCCCGCGGGGTGGAATCAGCCCCAGCATTTT. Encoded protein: CASSPAGWNQPQHF.

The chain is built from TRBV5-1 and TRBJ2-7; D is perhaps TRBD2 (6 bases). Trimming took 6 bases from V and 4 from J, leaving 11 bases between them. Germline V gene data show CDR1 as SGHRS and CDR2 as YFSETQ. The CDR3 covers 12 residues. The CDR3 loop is CASTGDTYEQYF. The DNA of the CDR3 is TGCGCCAGCACGGGAGATACTTACGAGCAGTACTTC.

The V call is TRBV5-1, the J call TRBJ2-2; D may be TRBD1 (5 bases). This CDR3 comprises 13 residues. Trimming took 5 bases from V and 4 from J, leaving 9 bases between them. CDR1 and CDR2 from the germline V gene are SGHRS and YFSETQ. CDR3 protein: CASSQGFTGELFF. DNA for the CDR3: TGCGCCAGCAGTCAGGGTTTCACCGGGGAGCTGTTTTTT. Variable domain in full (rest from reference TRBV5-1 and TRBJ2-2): KAGVTQTPRYLIKTRGQQVTLSCSPISGHRSVSWYQQTPGQGLQFLFEYFSETQRNKGNFPGRFSGRQFSNSRSEMNVSTLELGDSALYLCASSQGFTGELFFGEGSRLTVL.

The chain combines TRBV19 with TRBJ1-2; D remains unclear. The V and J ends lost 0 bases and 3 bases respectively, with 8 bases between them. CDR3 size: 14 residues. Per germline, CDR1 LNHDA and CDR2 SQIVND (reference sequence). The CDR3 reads CASSIEQKDYGYTF. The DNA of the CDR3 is TGTGCCAGTAGTATAGAGCAGAAAGACTATGGCTACACCTTC. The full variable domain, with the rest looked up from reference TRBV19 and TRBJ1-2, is DGGITQSPKYLFRKEGQNVTLSCEQNLNHDAMYWYRQDPGQGLRLIYYSQIVNDFQKGDIAEGYSVSREKKESFPLTVTSAQKNPTAFYLCASSIEQKDYGYTFGSGTRLTVV.

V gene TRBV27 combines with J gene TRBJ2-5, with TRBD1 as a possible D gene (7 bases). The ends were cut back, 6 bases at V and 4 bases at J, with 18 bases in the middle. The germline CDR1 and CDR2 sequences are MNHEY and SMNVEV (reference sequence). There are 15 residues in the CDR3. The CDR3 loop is CASRTGSSSVETQYF. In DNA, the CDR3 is TGTGCCAGCAGGACAGGGAGTTCTAGCGTAGAGACCCAGTACTTC.